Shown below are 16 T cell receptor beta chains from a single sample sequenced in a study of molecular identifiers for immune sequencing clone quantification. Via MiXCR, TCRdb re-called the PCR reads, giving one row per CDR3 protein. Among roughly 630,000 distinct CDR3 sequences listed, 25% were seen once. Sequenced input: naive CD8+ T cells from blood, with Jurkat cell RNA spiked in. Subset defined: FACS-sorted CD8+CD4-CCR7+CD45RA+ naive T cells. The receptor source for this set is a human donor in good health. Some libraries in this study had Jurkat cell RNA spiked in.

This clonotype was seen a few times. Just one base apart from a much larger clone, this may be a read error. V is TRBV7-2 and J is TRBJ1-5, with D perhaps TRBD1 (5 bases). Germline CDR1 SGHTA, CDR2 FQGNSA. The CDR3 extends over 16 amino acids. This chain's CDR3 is CASSFAEGFSKQPQHF. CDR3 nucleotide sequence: TGTGCCAGCAGCTTTGCTGAGGGGTTTAGCAAACAGCCCCAGCATTTT.

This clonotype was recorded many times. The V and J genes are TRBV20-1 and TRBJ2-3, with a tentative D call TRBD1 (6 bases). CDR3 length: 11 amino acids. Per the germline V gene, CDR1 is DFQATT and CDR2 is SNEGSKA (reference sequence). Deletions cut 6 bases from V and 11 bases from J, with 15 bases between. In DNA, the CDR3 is TGCAGTGCCGAAACAGGGCTAGAGCAGTATTTT. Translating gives CSAETGLEQYF.

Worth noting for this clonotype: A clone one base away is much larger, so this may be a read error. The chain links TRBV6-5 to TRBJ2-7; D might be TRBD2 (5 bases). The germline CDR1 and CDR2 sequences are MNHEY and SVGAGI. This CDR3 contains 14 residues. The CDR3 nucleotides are TGTGCCTGCAGCTCCATGGAGGTTACCTACGAGCAGTACTTC. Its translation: CACSSMEVTYEQYF.

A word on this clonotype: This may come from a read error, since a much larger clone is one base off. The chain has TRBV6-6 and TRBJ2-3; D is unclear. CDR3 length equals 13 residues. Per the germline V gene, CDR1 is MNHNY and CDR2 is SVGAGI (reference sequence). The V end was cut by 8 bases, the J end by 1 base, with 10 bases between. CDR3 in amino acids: CASGHGGTDTQYF. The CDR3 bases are TGTGCCAGCGGCCATGGAGGCACAGATACGCAGTATTTT.

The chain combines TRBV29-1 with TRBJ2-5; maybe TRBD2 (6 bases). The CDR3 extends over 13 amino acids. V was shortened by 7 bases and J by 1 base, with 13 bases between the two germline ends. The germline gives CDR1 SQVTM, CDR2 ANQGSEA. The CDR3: CSGVRGIQETQYF. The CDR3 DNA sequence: TGCAGCGGGGTGCGGGGCATCCAAGAGACCCAGTACTTC. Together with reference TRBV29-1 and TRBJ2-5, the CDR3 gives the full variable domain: SAVISQKPSRDICQRGTSLTIQCQVDSQVTMMFWYRQQPGQSLTLIATANQGSEATYESGFVIDKFPISRPNLTFSTLTVSNMSPEDSSIYLCSGVRGIQETQYFGPGTRLLVL.

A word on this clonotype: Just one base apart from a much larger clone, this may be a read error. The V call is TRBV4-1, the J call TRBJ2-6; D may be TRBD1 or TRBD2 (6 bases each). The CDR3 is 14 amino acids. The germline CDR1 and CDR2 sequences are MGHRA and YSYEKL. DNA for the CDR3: TGCGCCAGCAGCCCCAGGTCGGGGGCCAACGCCCTGACTTTC. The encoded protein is CASSPRSGANALTF.

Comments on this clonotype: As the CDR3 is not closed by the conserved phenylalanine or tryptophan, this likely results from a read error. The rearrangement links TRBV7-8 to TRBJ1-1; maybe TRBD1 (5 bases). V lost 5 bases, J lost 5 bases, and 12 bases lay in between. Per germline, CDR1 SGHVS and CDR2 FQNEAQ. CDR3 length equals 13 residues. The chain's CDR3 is CASSLQKGTEAFL. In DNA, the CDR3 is TGTGCCAGCAGCCTACAGAAGGGGACTGAAGCTTTCTTG.

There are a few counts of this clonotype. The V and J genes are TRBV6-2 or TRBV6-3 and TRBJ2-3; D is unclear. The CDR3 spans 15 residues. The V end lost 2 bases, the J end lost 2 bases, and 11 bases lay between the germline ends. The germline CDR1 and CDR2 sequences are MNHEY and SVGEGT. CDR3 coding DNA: TGTGCCAGCAGTTACGTTCCAGCTAACACAGATACGCAGTATTTT. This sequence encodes CASSYVPANTDTQYF.

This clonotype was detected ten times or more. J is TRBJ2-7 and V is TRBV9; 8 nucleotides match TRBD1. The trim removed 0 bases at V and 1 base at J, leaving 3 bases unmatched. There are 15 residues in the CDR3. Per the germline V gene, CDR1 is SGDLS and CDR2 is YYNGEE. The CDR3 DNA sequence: TGTGCCAGCAGCGTAGCAGGGGGCGCGTCCTACGAGCAGTACTTC. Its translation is CASSVAGGASYEQYF.

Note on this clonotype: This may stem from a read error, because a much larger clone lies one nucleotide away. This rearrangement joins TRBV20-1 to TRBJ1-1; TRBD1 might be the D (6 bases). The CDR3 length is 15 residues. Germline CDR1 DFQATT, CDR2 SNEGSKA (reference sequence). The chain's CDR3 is CIASHPGARNTEAFF. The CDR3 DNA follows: TGCATTGCTAGTCATCCGGGGGCGCGGAACACTGAAGCTTTCTTT.

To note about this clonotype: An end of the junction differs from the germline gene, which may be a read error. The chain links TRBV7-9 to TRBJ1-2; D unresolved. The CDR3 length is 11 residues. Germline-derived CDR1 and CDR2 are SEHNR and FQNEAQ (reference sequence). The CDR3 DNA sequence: TGTGCCGGCAGCTTAGCGCCTGGCTACACCTTC. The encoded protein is CAGSLAPGYTF.

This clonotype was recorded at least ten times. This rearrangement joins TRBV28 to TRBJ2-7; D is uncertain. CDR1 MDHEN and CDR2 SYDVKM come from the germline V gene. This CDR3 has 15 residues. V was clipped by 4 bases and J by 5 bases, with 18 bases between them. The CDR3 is CASSSSTWKWDEQYF. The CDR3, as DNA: TGTGCCAGCAGTTCCTCGACATGGAAATGGGACGAGCAGTACTTC.

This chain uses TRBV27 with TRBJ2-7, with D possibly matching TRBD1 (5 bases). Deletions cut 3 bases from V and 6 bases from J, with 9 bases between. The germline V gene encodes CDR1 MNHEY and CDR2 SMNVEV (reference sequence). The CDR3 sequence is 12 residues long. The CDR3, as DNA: TGTGCCAGCAGTTTTCCTGGGGCCGAGCAGTACTTC. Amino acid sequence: CASSFPGAEQYF.

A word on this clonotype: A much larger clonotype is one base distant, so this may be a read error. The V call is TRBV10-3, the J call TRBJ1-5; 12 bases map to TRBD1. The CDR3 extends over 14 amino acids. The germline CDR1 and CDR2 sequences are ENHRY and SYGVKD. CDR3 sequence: CAISEKGDRGPHHF. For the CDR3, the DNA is TGTGCCATCAGTGAGAAAGGGGACAGGGGGCCCCATCATTTT.

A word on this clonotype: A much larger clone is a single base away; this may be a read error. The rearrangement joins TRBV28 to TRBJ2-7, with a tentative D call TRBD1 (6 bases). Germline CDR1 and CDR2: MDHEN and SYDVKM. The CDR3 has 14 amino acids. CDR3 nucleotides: TGTGCCAGCAGTTCACGACAGGAGACGTACGAGCGGTACTTC. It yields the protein CASSSRQETYERYF. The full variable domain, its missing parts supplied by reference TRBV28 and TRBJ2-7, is DVKVTQSSRYLVKRTGEKVFLECVQDMDHENMFWYRQDPGLGLRLIYFSYDVKMKEKGDIPEGYSVSREKKERFSLILESASTNQTSMYLCASSSRQETYERYFGPGTRLTVT.

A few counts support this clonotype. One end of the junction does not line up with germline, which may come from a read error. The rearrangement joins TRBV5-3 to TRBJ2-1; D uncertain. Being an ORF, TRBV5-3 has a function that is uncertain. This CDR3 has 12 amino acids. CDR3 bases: TGTGCCAGCAGCTTTAATCTTAATGAGCAGTTCTTC. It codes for CASSFNLNEQFF.